This T cell receptor (beta chain) comes out of a study of T cells in severe cutaneous drug reactions (dated by TCRdb to the late 2010s). Notes on the research overall: Between the early 2010s and the late 2010s, patients were recruited from Taiwan, Thailand and a European registry network. The study combined bulk TCR sequencing with single-cell sequencing, quantitative PCR validation, functional assays and transgenic mouse experiments. Biological samples, such as blister fluids/cells and PBMC, were collected from patients during the acute or recovery stage. The Naranjo algorithm and the ALDEN drug causality algorithm were used to identify the culprit drug. Enrollment was limited to patients whose SJS/TEN or DRESS diagnosis was probable or definite according to RegiSCAR criteria. Libraries used iRepertoire multiplex PCR; authors cited a comparison showing similar capture of abundant clonotypes across iRepertoire and 5' RACE methods with or without UMI. Findings and caveats that apply to the study as a whole: Although undetectable or scarce in tolerant-control and healthy-donor PBMC, a public TCRbeta CDR3 was found in all seven CBZ-SJS/TEN blister samples, at a mean of roughly 14%. A strong increase in TRBV12-4 usage was observed in CBZ-SJS/TEN patients, with averages of 30% to 35% in blister cells and around 5% in PBMC. The authors noted that whether the public TCR generalizes to SJS/TEN caused by other drugs still needs further study.

For both bulk and single-cell sequencing, libraries were prepared with the iRepertoire multiplex PCR system using TCR subtype-specific primers. Bulk TCR beta libraries were generated by multiplex PCR with primers targeting V, D and J gene regions. Approximately 90-550 ng of RNA per sample was used as input for bulk TCR library preparation. An Illumina MiSeq was used to sequence the bulk TCR beta amplicons. From the authors' description of their analysis: Quality control steps removed sample misassignments and low-quality sequencing reads. The amino acids lying between the V-gene Y[YFLI]C motif and the J-segment [FW]GXGT motif were defined as CDR3. TRBV and TRBJ gene assignments and CDR3 clonotypes followed the IMGT database. TRBV expression in each sample was normalized to the mean of the same gene in PBMC from just under 45 healthy donors. TCRdb reprocessed the raw reads; every CDR3 protein sequence is a single record, and DNA is not supplied. These V and J calls derive from TCRdb rather than the authors' analysis. The sample table gives about 8,300 distinct CDR3 sequences. Together, the top ten hold over 25% of the sample.

CDR1 and CDR2 (SGHDT, YYEEEE) derive from the germline V gene. From its cysteine to its phenylalanine, the CDR3 spans 16 amino acids. No DNA has been recorded. A word on this clonotype: Its specific antigen is unknown.

Sequencing was performed on donors who were patients with carbamazepine-induced Stevens-Johnson syndrome or toxic epidermal necrolysis (CBZ-SJS/TEN). To look for drug-specific clonotypes, next-generation sequencing was used to profile the T cell receptor repertoires of patients with drug-induced severe cutaneous adverse reactions. RNA was isolated from either blister cells of skin lesions or peripheral blood mononuclear cells. This TCR was recovered from a human donor with a severe cutaneous adverse drug reaction. The sequence links TRBV5-6 to TRBJ1-4; there is no DNA to check the TCRdb D call of TRBD1. The sample was cells from a skin blister. The sample's cell subset or site label is to be understood as: unsorted cells from skin lesion blisters. The CDR3 in this case is CASSLAGQYLNEKLFF.